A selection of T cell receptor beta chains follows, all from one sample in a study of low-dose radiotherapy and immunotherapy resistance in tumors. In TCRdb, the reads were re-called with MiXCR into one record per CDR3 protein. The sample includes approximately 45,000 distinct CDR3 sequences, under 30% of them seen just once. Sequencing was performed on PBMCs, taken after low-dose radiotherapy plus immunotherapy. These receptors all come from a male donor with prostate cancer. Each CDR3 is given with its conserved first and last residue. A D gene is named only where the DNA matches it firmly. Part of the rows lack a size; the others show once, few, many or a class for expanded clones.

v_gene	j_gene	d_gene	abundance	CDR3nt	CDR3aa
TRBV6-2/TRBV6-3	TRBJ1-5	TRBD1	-	TGTGCCAGCAGAGAGGGGGCAGAAGCGAATCAGCCCCAGCATTTT	CASREGAEANQPQHF
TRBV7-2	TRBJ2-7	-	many	TGTGCCAGCAGCCCCGGGTTACAGAGAGGCTACGAGCAGTACTTC	CASSPGLQRGYEQYF
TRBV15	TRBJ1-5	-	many	TGTGCCACCAGCGGCAGAAAAGGGGTTCAGCCCCAGCATTTT	CATSGRKGVQPQHF
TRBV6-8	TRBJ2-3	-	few	TGTGCCAGCAATCCTTCGGGGACACGGTTCCGGCAGTATTTT	CASNPSGTRFRQYF
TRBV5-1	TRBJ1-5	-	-	TGCGCCAGCAGTCTTGACATTTCGAATCAGCCCCAGCATTTT	CASSLDISNQPQHF
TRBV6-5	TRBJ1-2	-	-	TGTGCCAGCAGTTACTCGTTGGCAGCCCACTATGGCTACACCTTC	CASSYSLAAHYGYTF
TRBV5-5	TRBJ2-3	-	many	TGCGCCAGCAGCTTGGCTAGCGACACAGATACGCAGTATTTT	CASSLASDTDTQYF
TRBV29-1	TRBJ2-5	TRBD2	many	TGCAGCGTTGGACTAGCGGGGGTCGGCGAGACCCAGTACTTC	CSVGLAGVGETQYF
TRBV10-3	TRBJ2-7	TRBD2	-	TGTGCCATCAGTGAGCCCGTCCCCGGGTCCCGGGGGGCCTACGAGCAGTACTTC	CAISEPVPGSRGAYEQYF
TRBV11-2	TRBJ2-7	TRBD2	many	TGTGCCAGCAGCCCCGGGACTAGCGCCTACGAGCAGTACTTC	CASSPGTSAYEQYF
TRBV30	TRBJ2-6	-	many	TGTGCCTGGAAGCCCTCTGGGGCCAACGTCCTGACTTTC	CAWKPSGANVLTF
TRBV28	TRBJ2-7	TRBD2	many	TGTGCCAGCAGTGAGGGACTAGCGGGGGCCTACGAGCAGTACTTC	CASSEGLAGAYEQYF
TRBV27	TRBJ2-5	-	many	TGTGCCAGCAGTTTAGGGCGTGGGATGGAGACCCAGTACTTC	CASSLGRGMETQYF
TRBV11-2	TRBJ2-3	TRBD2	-	TGTGCCAGCGGGGCGGGGGGTTGGACAGATACGCAGTATTTT	CASGAGGWTDTQYF
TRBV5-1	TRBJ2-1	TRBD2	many	TGCGCCAGCAGCTTTGGTGGGACTAGCGGGGGTAATGGGGGTGAGCAGTTCTTC	CASSFGGTSGGNGGEQFF
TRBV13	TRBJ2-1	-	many	TGTGCCACCGAAAGGCCTGGAGGGGGGAACTACAATGAGCAGTTCTTC	CATERPGGGNYNEQFF
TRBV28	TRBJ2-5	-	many	TGTGCCAGCAGTCTGAGGGGGGCCCAAGAGACCCAGTACTTC	CASSLRGAQETQYF
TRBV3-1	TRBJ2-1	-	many	TGTGCCAGCAGCCAAGATGGCAATGAGCAGTTCTTC	CASSQDGNEQFF
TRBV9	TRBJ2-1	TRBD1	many	TGTGCCAGCAGCGTAGAGGGGGCCCCCTACAATGAGCAGTTCTTC	CASSVEGAPYNEQFF
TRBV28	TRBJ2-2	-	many	TGTGCCAGCCTGACGAGCACCGGGGAGCTGTTTTTT	CASLTSTGELFF
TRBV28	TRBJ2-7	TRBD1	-	TGTGCCAGCAGCCCCTCGGGACAGGGGGCTTATTACGAGCAGTACTTC	CASSPSGQGAYYEQYF
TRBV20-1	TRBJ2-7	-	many	TGCAGTGCTCCCCGGACGGATAGGGATATTTACGAGCAGTACTTC	CSAPRTDRDIYEQYF
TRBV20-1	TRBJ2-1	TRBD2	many	TGCAGTGCTAGAGGGACTAGCGACAATGAGCAGTTCTTC	CSARGTSDNEQFF
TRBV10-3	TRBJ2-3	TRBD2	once	TGTGCCATCAGTGATCTTGCGGGAGCCACAGATACGCAGTATTTT	CAISDLAGATDTQYF
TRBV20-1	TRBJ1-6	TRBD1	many	TGCAGTGCCGTCCCGGGACAGGGCAATTCACCCCTCCACTTT	CSAVPGQGNSPLHF
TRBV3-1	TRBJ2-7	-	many	TGTGCCAGCAGCCAACAACCCGGGGCTAGCGCATACGAGCAGTACTTC	CASSQQPGASAYEQYF
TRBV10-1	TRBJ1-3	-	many	TGCGCCAGCAGTGAGTCGTCGGGGGCCTCTGGAAACACCATATATTTT	CASSESSGASGNTIYF
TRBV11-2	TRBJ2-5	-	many	TGTGCCAGCAGCTTAGCGGAGACCCAGTACTTC	CASSLAETQYF
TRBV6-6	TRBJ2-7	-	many	TGTGCCAGCAGCAACCCCACACTTAGCTCCTACGAGCAGTACTTC	CASSNPTLSSYEQYF
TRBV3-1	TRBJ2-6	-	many	TGTGCCAGCAGCCATGGTGCGACCAACGTCCTGACTTTC	CASSHGATNVLTF
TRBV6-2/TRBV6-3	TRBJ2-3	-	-	TGTGCCAGCAGTGCCCGGGACCTCCGAACCACAGATACGCAGTATTTT	CASSARDLRTTDTQYF